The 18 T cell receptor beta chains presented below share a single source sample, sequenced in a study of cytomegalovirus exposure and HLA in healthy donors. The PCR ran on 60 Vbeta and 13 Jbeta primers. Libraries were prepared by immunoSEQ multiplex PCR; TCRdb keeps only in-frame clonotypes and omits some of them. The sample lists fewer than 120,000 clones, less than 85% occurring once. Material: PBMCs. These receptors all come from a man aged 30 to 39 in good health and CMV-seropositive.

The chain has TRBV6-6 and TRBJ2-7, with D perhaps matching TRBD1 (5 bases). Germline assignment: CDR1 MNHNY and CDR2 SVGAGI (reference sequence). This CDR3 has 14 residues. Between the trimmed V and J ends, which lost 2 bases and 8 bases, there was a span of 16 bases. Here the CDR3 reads CASSYGSQGEKQYF. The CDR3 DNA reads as TGTGCCAGCAGTTACGGATCGCAGGGCGAAAAGCAGTACTTC.

This chain's CDR3 is CSVVDQRSYEQYF. The CDR3 region has the DNA TGCAGCGTTGTCGACCAGCGGAGCTACGAGCAGTACTTC. The chain recombines TRBV29-1 with TRBJ2-7, with TRBD2 as a possible D gene (5 bases). CDR1 is SQVTM, CDR2 ANQGSEA, per germline. The CDR3 sequence is 13 residues long. The V end lost 4 bases, the J end lost 3 bases, and 13 bases lay between the germline ends.

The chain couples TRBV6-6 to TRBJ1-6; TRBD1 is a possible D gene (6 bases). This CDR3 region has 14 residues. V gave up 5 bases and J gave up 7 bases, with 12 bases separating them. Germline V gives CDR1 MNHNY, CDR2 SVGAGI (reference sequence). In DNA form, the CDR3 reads TGTGCCAGCAGTAGGGGGACGGAGAATTCACCCCTCCACTTT. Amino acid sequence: CASSRGTENSPLHF.

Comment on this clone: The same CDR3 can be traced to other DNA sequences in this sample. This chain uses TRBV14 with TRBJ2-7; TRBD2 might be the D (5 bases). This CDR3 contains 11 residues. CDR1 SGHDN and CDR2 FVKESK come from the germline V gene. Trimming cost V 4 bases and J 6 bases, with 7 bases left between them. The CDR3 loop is CASSLGVEQYF. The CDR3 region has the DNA TGTGCCAGCAGCCTCGGGGTCGAGCAGTACTTC.

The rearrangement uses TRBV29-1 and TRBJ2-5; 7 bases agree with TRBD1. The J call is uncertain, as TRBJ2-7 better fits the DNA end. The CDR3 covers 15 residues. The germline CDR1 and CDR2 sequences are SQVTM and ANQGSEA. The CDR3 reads CSVEDTGTATYEQYF. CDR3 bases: TGCAGCGTTGAAGATACCGGGACAGCTACATACGAGCAGTACTTC.

The CDR3 DNA reads as TGTGCCAGTGGGGGGACAGGGAACCCCTACAATGAGCAGTTCTTC. The encoded protein is CASGGTGNPYNEQFF. V and J are TRBV19 and TRBJ2-1, with 9 nucleotides matching TRBD1. V trimming: 8 bases; J trimming: 2 bases; junction bases outside the gene matches: 7. The CDR3 extends over 15 amino acids. Germline V gene sequence: CDR1 LNHDA, CDR2 SQIVND (reference sequence).

CDR3 in DNA: TGTGCCAGCAGTTACTCGAGTGGACAGGCGGAAGCTTTCTTT. It codes for CASSYSSGQAEAFF. V gene TRBV6-5 combines with J gene TRBJ1-1, with 7 bases lining up with TRBD1. The V gene end was trimmed by 0 bases and the J gene end by 8 bases; junction bases not matched to a gene: 6. The germline V gene encodes CDR1 MNHEY and CDR2 SVGAGI. The CDR3 spans 14 residues.

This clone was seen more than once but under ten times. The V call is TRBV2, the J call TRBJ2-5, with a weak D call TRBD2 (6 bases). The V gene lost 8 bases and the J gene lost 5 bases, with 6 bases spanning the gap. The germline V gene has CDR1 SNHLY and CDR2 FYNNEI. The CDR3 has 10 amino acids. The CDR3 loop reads CASGGETQYF. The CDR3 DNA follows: TGTGCCAGCGGGGGGGAGACCCAGTACTTC.

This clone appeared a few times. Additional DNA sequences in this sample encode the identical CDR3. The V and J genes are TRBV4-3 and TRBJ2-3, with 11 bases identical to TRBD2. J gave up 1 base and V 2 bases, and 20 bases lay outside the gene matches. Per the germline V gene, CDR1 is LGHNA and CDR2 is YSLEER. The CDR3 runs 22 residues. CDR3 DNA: TGCGCCAGCAGCCAAACCCCAGGTGGGCTAGCGGGGGGCCATGCTGGCACAGATACGCAGTATTTT. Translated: CASSQTPGGLAGGHAGTDTQYF.

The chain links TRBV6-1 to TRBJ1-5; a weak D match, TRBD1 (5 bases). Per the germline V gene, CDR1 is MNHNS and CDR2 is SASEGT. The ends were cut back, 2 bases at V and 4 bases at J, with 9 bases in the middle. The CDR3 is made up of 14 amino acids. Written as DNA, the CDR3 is TGTGCCAGCAGTGAACGGGGGGAGAATCAGCCCCAGCATTTT. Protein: CASSERGENQPQHF.

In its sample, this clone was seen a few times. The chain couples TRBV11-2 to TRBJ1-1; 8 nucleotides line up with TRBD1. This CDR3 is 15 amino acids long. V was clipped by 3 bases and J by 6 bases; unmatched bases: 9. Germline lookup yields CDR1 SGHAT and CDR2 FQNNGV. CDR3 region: CASSFTQGEVSEAFF. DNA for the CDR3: TGTGCCAGCAGCTTCACACAGGGGGAAGTATCTGAAGCTTTCTTT.

In DNA form, the CDR3 reads TGTGCCAGCAGCGTAGGCCCCGACAGTGGAAACACCATATATTTT. Translated, it gives CASSVGPDSGNTIYF. The V gene is TRBV9, the J gene TRBJ1-3; TRBD1 might be the D (5 bases). Trimming left V 0 bases short and J 3 bases short, with 10 bases between. This CDR3 has 15 residues. Germline-derived CDR1 and CDR2 are SGDLS and YYNGEE.

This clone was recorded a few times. The CDR3 DNA reads as TGTGCCAGCAGTACAAATGACTATGGCTACACCTTC. It translates to CASSTNDYGYTF. J is TRBJ1-2 and V is TRBV11-2; D gene unclear. CDR1 and CDR2 from the germline V gene are SGHAT and FQNNGV. This CDR3 is built from 12 residues. V was pared by 6 bases and J by 3 bases, with 8 bases between.

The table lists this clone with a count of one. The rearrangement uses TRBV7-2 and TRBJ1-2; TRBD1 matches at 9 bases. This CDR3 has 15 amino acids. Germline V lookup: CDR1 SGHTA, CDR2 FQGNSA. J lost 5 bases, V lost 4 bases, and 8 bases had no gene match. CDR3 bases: TGTGCCAGCAGCTCCGGGACAGGGACCTTGTATGGCTACACCTTC. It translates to CASSSGTGTLYGYTF.

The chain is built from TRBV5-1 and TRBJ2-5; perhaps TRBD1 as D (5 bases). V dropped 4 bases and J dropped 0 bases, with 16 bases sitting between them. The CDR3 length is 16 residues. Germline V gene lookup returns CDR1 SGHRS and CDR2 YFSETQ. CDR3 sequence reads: CASSPPGHPYQETQYF. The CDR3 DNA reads TGCGCCAGCAGCCCCCCAGGACATCCGTACCAAGAGACCCAGTACTTC. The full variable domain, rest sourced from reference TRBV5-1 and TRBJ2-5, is KAGVTQTPRYLIKTRGQQVTLSCSPISGHRSVSWYQQTPGQGLQFLFEYFSETQRNKGNFPGRFSGRQFSNSRSEMNVSTLELGDSALYLCASSPPGHPYQETQYFGPGTRLLVL.

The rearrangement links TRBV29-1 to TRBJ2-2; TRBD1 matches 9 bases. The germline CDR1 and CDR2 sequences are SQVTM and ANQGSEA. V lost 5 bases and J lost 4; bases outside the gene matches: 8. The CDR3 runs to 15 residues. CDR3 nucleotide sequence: TGCAGCGTTAAAACCGGGACAGGGAGCACCGGGGAGCTGTTTTTT. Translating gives CSVKTGTGSTGELFF.

Written as DNA, the CDR3 is TGTGCCAGCAGTTTCCGGGACAGATACTATGGCTACACCTTC. Amino acid sequence: CASSFRDRYYGYTF. The rearrangement joins TRBV28 to TRBJ1-2, with 7 positions matching TRBD1. The CDR3 is 14 amino acids. The J segment lost 3 bases and the V segment lost 3 bases, leaving 4 bases of the junction unmatched. CDR1 is MDHEN and CDR2 is SYDVKM in the germline V gene.

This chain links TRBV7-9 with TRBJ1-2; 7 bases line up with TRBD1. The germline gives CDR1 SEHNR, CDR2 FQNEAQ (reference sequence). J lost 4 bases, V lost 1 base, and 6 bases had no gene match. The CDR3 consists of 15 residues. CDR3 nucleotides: TGTGCCAGCAGCTTAGGAGGGGGCGAGGCCTATGGCTACACCTTC. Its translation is CASSLGGGEAYGYTF.